The 14 T cell receptor beta chains below all came from one sample that was sequenced in a study of regulatory T cells in long-lasting Graves disease. TCR beta libraries were built with iRepertoire HTBI primers and Arm-PCR of CDR3 regions. TCRdb reprocessed the multiplex PCR reads via MiXCR and lists one record per CDR3 protein. The table records 550,000 or so distinct CDR3 sequences, 9.5% to 15% of them present only once. The sample's time point: newly diagnosed GD, antithyroid drugs for less than 3 months. After RNA was extracted from PBMCs, the TCR library was made from it. A further study also used this sample, focusing on T cells in Graves' hyperthyroidism and ophthalmopathy.

Source: peripheral blood mononuclear cells (PBMCs), taken at new diagnosis, from a patient treated with antithyroid drugs. The receptors come from a woman in her 30s with Graves disease.

This clonotype was seen repeatedly, ten times or more. V gene TRBV18 combines with J gene TRBJ2-5, with 7 bases that match TRBD1. There are 15 residues in the CDR3. V dropped 5 bases and J dropped 1; count of bases not matched to a gene: 7. Germline V lookup: CDR1 KGHSH, CDR2 LQKENI. CDR3 sequence (DNA): TGTGCCAGCTCATTAAACCGGGACAGCCAAGAGACCCAGTACTTC. Encoded protein: CASSLNRDSQETQYF. Combining the CDR3 with reference TRBV18 and TRBJ2-5 gives the whole variable domain NAGVMQNPRHLVRRRGQEARLRCSPMKGHSHVYWYRQLPEEGLKFMVYLQKENIIDESGMPKERFSAEFPKEGPSILRIQQVVRGDSAAYFCASSLNRDSQETQYFGPGTRLLVL.

This clonotype has at least ten counts. This chain uses TRBV6-5 with TRBJ1-4, with D possibly being TRBD1 (5 bases). The CDR3 loop spans 14 amino acids. Trimming removed 2 bases from V and 8 bases from J, with 12 bases in between. The germline V gene encodes CDR1 MNHEY and CDR2 SVGAGI. Here the CDR3 DNA reads TGTGCCAGCAGTTACCGCGAAGACAGAGAAAAACTGTTTTTT. This sequence encodes CASSYREDREKLFF.

This clonotype was detected many times. The chain recombines TRBV20-1 with TRBJ1-6; D is ambiguous. The CDR3 length is 13 residues. Looked up from germline, CDR1 is DFQATT and CDR2 is SNEGSKA (reference sequence). Deletions cut 3 bases from V and 7 bases from J, with 10 bases between. The DNA of the CDR3 is TGCAGTGCTAGTCCCGAGACCAATTCACCCCTCCACTTT. This encodes CSASPETNSPLHF.

This clonotype was found a few times. A clone one base away is much larger, so this may be a read error. V is TRBV6-2 or TRBV6-3 and J is TRBJ1-1, with unresolved D. Germline loops: CDR1 MNHEY, CDR2 SVGEGT. The CDR3 is 16 residues long. The CDR3 coding sequence is TGTGCCAGCAGTTACTCGAAGGAAGCTAGGAACACTGAAGCTTCCTTT. It yields the protein CASSYSKEARNTEASF.

This clonotype was seen at least ten times. The chain combines TRBV12-3 or TRBV12-4 with TRBJ2-1; D call uncertain. The V gene lost 2 bases and the J gene lost 12 bases, with 8 bases spanning the gap. This CDR3 is built from 11 residues. The CDR3 loop reads CASSLSGGQFF. CDR3 coding DNA: TGTGCCAGCAGTTTAAGTGGCGGGCAGTTCTTC.

This clonotype was seen many times. The rearrangement joins TRBV6-1 to TRBJ1-1; 7 nucleotides match TRBD1. This CDR3 comprises 14 residues. The germline V gene encodes CDR1 MNHNS and CDR2 SASEGT. V shed 7 bases and J 4 bases; nucleotides not matched to a gene: 9. For the CDR3, the DNA is TGTGCCAGCAACGAGGGGGCTTGGGGCACTGAAGCTTTCTTT. As protein: CASNEGAWGTEAFF.

This clonotype was counted only a few times. This chain joins TRBV7-2 and TRBJ2-1; 7 nucleotides align to TRBD2. V shed 1 base, J shed 7 bases, and the junction held 4 bases outside the gene matches. This CDR3 spans 14 amino acids. Germline values: CDR1 SGHTA, CDR2 FQGNSA. The CDR3 reads CASSLGTRTNEQFF. In DNA form, the CDR3 reads TGTGCCAGCAGCTTAGGGACTAGGACGAATGAGCAGTTCTTC.

The rearrangement links TRBV11-3 to TRBJ2-5; 9 bases align to TRBD1. This CDR3 region has 15 residues. V was pared by 3 bases and J by 5 bases, with 7 bases of the junction left unmatched. In germline, CDR1 is SGHNT, CDR2 YENEEA. This CDR3 is CASSFDTGGLETQYF. The CDR3 DNA reads as TGTGCCAGCAGCTTCGATACAGGGGGCTTGGAGACCCAGTACTTC.

The chain uses TRBV11-2 and TRBJ1-1; D not certain. The germline V and J ends were trimmed by 3 bases and 3 bases, with 8 bases remaining between them. This CDR3 is 13 amino acids long. Germline CDR1 and CDR2: SGHAT and FQNNGV. The CDR3 nucleotides read TGTGCCAGCAGCTTCTTCTGGTACACTGAAGCTTTCTTT. Protein product: CASSFFWYTEAFF.

The sample holds a few counts of this clonotype. The rearrangement links TRBV11-3 to TRBJ2-3; D ambiguous. The germline CDR1 and CDR2 sequences are SGHNT and YENEEA. Trimming pared 2 bases from V and 2 bases from J, leaving 5 bases between. The CDR3 sequence is 13 residues long. The CDR3 DNA reads as TGTGCCAGCAGCTTACAGATCACAGATACGCAGTATTTT. Its translation: CASSLQITDTQYF.

About this clonotype itself: A far larger clone is one base from this, pointing to a likely read error. The chain joins TRBV12-3 or TRBV12-4 to TRBJ2-1; TRBD2 agrees at 10 bases. The CDR3 has 14 amino acids. The CDR3: CASSLLAGDETLYF. CDR3 sequence (DNA): TGTGCCAGCAGTTTACTAGCGGGAGATGAGACCCTGTACTTC.

Many counts were recorded for this clonotype. Written as DNA, the CDR3 is TGTGCCAGCAGCTCCTGGGGGAGTGAGACCCAGTACTTC. Amino acids: CASSSWGSETQYF. The V call is TRBV11-3, the J call TRBJ2-5, with D possibly being TRBD1 or TRBD2 (5 bases each). This CDR3 region has 13 residues. Germline-derived CDR1 and CDR2 are SGHNT and YENEEA. The V gene lost 4 bases and the J gene lost 5 bases, with 11 bases spanning the gap.

The chain uses TRBV28 and TRBJ1-1; perhaps TRBD1 as D (6 bases). V shed 4 bases and J shed 0 bases, with 9 bases lying between them. CDR1 is MDHEN and CDR2 is SYDVKM in the germline V gene. This CDR3 is built from 14 residues. CDR3 DNA sequence: TGTGCCAGCAGTTCGACAGGATTGAACACTGAAGCTTTCTTT. Protein: CASSSTGLNTEAFF. The full variable domain, completed using reference TRBV28 and TRBJ1-1, is DVKVTQSSRYLVKRTGEKVFLECVQDMDHENMFWYRQDPGLGLRLIYFSYDVKMKEKGDIPEGYSVSREKKERFSLILESASTNQTSMYLCASSSTGLNTEAFFGQGTRLTVV.

Worth noting for this clonotype: With a much larger clone just one base away, this may be a read error. The chain recombines TRBV9 with TRBJ1-2; D unresolved. The CDR3 consists of 13 residues. Germline lookup yields CDR1 SGDLS and CDR2 YYNGEE. The CDR3 loop is CAGSVADFYGYTF. The DNA for the CDR3 is TGTGCCGGCAGCGTAGCTGATTTCTATGGCTACACCTTC.